The 20 T cell receptor beta chains below come from one sample, sequenced in a study of blood T cell repertoires in COVID-19. The method was immunoSEQ multiplex PCR; TCRdb's version includes in-frame clones alone and lacks a portion of them. Of about 220,000 clones listed, approximately 92% are singletons. The source material was PBMCs or T cells enriched from blood (not recorded which). The source of these receptors is a woman aged 18-35 years in a cohort exposed to, infected with or recovered from COVID-19 (not recorded which).

The chain employs TRBV7-3 and TRBJ1-2; D ambiguous. V lost 2 bases and J lost 5, with 9 bases in between. Germline CDR1 reads SGHTA; CDR2 reads FQGTGA. This CDR3 region has 13 residues. The CDR3 is CASSLDGGYGYTF. The CDR3 DNA is TGTGCCAGCAGCTTAGATGGAGGGTATGGCTACACCTTC.

As concerns this clone: The same CDR3 arises from other DNA sequences in this sample as well. The chain couples TRBV2 to TRBJ1-2, with D hard to call. Looked up from germline, CDR1 is SNHLY and CDR2 is FYNNEI. Trimming took off 4 bases at V and 2 bases at J, with 8 bases between the two ends. This CDR3 region has 13 residues. CDR3: CASSGGGNYGYTF. CDR3 coding DNA: TGTGCCAGCAGTGGGGGAGGCAACTATGGCTACACCTTC.

This clone was seen only a few times. The CDR3 protein is CASSQDLGRAHEQYF. The CDR3 DNA reads as TGCGCCAGCAGCCAAGATCTCGGCAGGGCCCACGAGCAGTACTTC. The V and J genes are TRBV4-1 and TRBJ2-7; possible D gene TRBD1, 5 bases. The V gene's germline CDR1 is MGHRA and CDR2 YSYEKL. CDR3 length equals 15 residues. Trimming left V 0 bases short and J 5 bases short, with 14 bases between.

In its sample, this clone was seen once. The gene calls are TRBV29-1 and TRBJ1-3, with no clear D. Germline V CDR1 and CDR2: SQVTM, ANQGSEA. This CDR3 has 15 amino acids. Deletions cut 1 base from V and 0 bases from J, with 10 bases between. The CDR3 DNA reads as TGCAGCGTTGAAGCCGGGAGCAACTCTGGAAACACCATATATTTT. Protein sequence: CSVEAGSNSGNTIYF.

V gene TRBV6-5 combines with J gene TRBJ2-1; TRBD2 agrees at 7 bases. CDR3 size: 14 residues. J gave up 2 bases and V 6 bases, and 4 bases lay outside the gene matches. Germline V gives CDR1 MNHEY, CDR2 SVGAGI. The CDR3 DNA reads TGTGCCAGCAGAACTAGCGTAACCTACAATGAGCAGTTCTTC. This gives the protein CASRTSVTYNEQFF.

The rearrangement joins TRBV6-5 to TRBJ1-2; D gene uncertain. V was cut by 6 bases and J by 8 bases, with 22 bases left in between. Germline V gene lookup returns CDR1 MNHEY and CDR2 SVGAGI. CDR3 length equals 15 residues. The CDR3 spells CASSVNPGSQGGYTF. The CDR3, as DNA: TGTGCCAGCAGCGTTAACCCGGGATCCCAAGGGGGCTACACCTTC.

The chain is built from TRBV27 and TRBJ2-7, with TRBD2 matching over 8 bases. The CDR3 has 14 residues. Per germline, CDR1 MNHEY and CDR2 SMNVEV (reference sequence). The V gene end was trimmed by 2 bases and the J gene end by 7 bases; junction bases not matched to a gene: 7. The CDR3 here is CASSLAGGSVEQYF. The CDR3 nucleotides are TGTGCCAGCAGTTTAGCGGGAGGTTCGGTTGAGCAGTACTTC.

This clone was found once. The chain employs TRBV15 and TRBJ2-3; D remains unclear. The CDR3 has 16 residues. Trimming cost V 4 bases and J 0 bases, with 14 bases left between them. The germline V gene has CDR1 LNHNV and CDR2 YYDKDF (reference sequence). The CDR3 sequence: CATSKRTAFSTDTQYF. CDR3 sequence (DNA): TGTGCCACCAGCAAGCGAACCGCGTTTAGCACAGATACGCAGTATTTT. Based on the CDR3 plus reference TRBV15 and TRBJ2-3, the full variable domain is DAMVIQNPRYQVTQFGKPVTLSCSQTLNHNVMYWYQQKSSQAPKLLFHYYDKDFNNEADTPDNFQSRRPNTSFCFLDIRSPGLGDTAMYLCATSKRTAFSTDTQYFGPGTRLTVL.

This chain links TRBV7-2 with TRBJ2-4; D unclear. CDR1 is SGHTA and CDR2 is FQGNSA in the germline V gene. V lost 2 bases, J lost 7 bases, and 6 bases lay in between. This CDR3 spans 12 amino acids. For the CDR3, the DNA is TGTGCCAGCAGCTTAAGCCCGAACATTCAGTACTTC. It yields the protein CASSLSPNIQYF.

The chain recombines TRBV7-2 with TRBJ2-2, with D maybe TRBD2 (5 bases). Germline V gene data show CDR1 as SGHTA and CDR2 as FQGNSA. The V end lost 2 bases, the J end lost 6 bases, and 13 bases lay between the germline ends. The CDR3 is 15 amino acids. CDR3 loop: CASSLLVLAPGELFF. DNA for the CDR3: TGTGCCAGCAGCTTATTAGTGCTAGCCCCCGGGGAGCTGTTTTTT.

The gene calls are TRBV6-4 and TRBJ2-3, with 12 positions matching TRBD2. J gave up 0 bases and V 2 bases, and 0 bases lay outside the gene matches. Germline V lookup: CDR1 MRHNA, CDR2 SNTAGT. There are 16 residues in the CDR3. CDR3: CASSDGTSGSTDTQYF. The CDR3, as DNA: TGTGCCAGCAGTGACGGGACTAGCGGGAGCACAGATACGCAGTATTTT.

V is TRBV20-1 and J is TRBJ2-1; 11 bases line up with TRBD2. CDR3 length equals 15 residues. Germline CDR1 and CDR2: DFQATT and SNEGSKA (reference sequence). The V segment lost 3 bases and the J segment 3 bases; nucleotides outside the gene matches: 4. CDR3 nucleotide sequence: TGCAGTGCTAGTAGCGGGGGGGCTGGCTACAATGAGCAGTTCTTC. This codes for CSASSGGAGYNEQFF.

The chain has TRBV19 and TRBJ2-1, with 9 bases lining up with TRBD1. The V gene end was trimmed by 5 bases and the J gene end by 4 bases; junction bases not matched to a gene: 6. Germline assignment: CDR1 LNHDA and CDR2 SQIVND (reference sequence). The CDR3 has 15 amino acids. In DNA, the CDR3 is TGTGCCAGTAGTTTAGGACAGGGGACTTACAATGAGCAGTTCTTC. Protein product: CASSLGQGTYNEQFF. The variable domain in full, completed from reference TRBV19 and TRBJ2-1, reads DGGITQSPKYLFRKEGQNVTLSCEQNLNHDAMYWYRQDPGQGLRLIYYSQIVNDFQKGDIAEGYSVSREKKESFPLTVTSAQKNPTAFYLCASSLGQGTYNEQFFGPGTRLTVL.

The chain uses TRBV18 and TRBJ2-1; 7 nucleotides line up with TRBD2. The germline CDR1 and CDR2 sequences are KGHSH and LQKENI. The CDR3 loop spans 16 amino acids. V lost 3 bases, J lost 9 bases, and 14 bases stayed unmatched. The CDR3 DNA is TGTGCCAGCTCACCTCCGACGACTAGCAGTACGGCTGAGCAGTTCTTC. Amino acids: CASSPPTTSSTAEQFF. Variable domain in full (rest from reference TRBV18 and TRBJ2-1): NAGVMQNPRHLVRRRGQEARLRCSPMKGHSHVYWYRQLPEEGLKFMVYLQKENIIDESGMPKERFSAEFPKEGPSILRIQQVVRGDSAAYFCASSPPTTSSTAEQFFGPGTRLTVL.

This clone was seen only once. The chain links TRBV19 to TRBJ2-7; 7 bases align to TRBD2. The ends lost 1 base at V and 3 bases at J; junction bases unmatched: 6. The CDR3 loop spans 15 amino acids. CDR1 and CDR2 (germline): LNHDA, SQIVND (reference sequence). The CDR3 DNA sequence: TGTGCCAGTAGTATAGGGGGAGGGAAATTCTACGAGCAGTACTTC. Protein: CASSIGGGKFYEQYF.

This chain uses TRBV7-2 with TRBJ1-1, with no clear D. The CDR3 is 14 amino acids. CDR1 and CDR2 from the germline V gene are SGHTA and FQGNSA. The V and J ends lost 5 bases and 1 base respectively, with 11 bases between them. CDR3 sequence: CASSDDTSNTEAFF. The CDR3 DNA is TGTGCCAGCAGCGACGACACCTCGAACACTGAAGCTTTCTTT. Full variable domain (missing parts from reference TRBV7-2 and TRBJ1-1): GAGVSQSPSNKVTEKGKDVELRCDPISGHTALYWYRQSLGQGLEFLIYFQGNSAPDKSGLPSDRFSAERTGGSVSTLTIQRTQQEDSAVYLCASSDDTSNTEAFFGQGTRLTVV.

In DNA form, the CDR3 reads TGTGCCATCAGCTTAGGACAGGGGGAGACTGAAGCTTTCTTT. Residues: CAISLGQGETEAFF. The rearrangement links TRBV10-3 to TRBJ1-1; 10 positions agree with TRBD1. The germline V gene encodes CDR1 ENHRY and CDR2 SYGVKD. Unmatched junction bases numbered 6, after V lost 6 bases and J lost 5 bases. The length of the CDR3 is 14 residues.

This clone was recorded once. The V call is TRBV11-2, the J call TRBJ1-1; D not certain. The germline gives CDR1 SGHAT, CDR2 FQNNGV. Trimming cost V 10 bases and J 0 bases, with 15 bases left between them. CDR3 size: 14 residues. The CDR3 loop is CAINPGDMNTEAFF. For the CDR3, the DNA is TGTGCCATCAACCCCGGGGATATGAACACTGAAGCTTTCTTT.

This chain links TRBV13 with TRBJ1-2, with a possible D match to TRBD1 (6 bases). Trimming removed 4 bases from V and 4 bases from J, with 13 bases in between. The CDR3 sequence is 14 residues long. CDR1 and CDR2 (germline): PRHDT, FYEKMQ (reference sequence). CDR3 nucleotides: TGTGCCAGCAGCTCGGACAGTCACCTCTATGGCTACACCTTC. It specifies CASSSDSHLYGYTF.

This chain joins TRBV9 and TRBJ2-3, with D unclear. V was pared by 0 bases and J by 2 bases, with 13 bases between. Per germline, CDR1 SGDLS and CDR2 YYNGEE. The CDR3 runs 16 residues. CDR3 nucleotides: TGTGCCAGCAGCGTAGGTGGCAGGCCTACCACAGATACGCAGTATTTT. This translates into CASSVGGRPTTDTQYF.